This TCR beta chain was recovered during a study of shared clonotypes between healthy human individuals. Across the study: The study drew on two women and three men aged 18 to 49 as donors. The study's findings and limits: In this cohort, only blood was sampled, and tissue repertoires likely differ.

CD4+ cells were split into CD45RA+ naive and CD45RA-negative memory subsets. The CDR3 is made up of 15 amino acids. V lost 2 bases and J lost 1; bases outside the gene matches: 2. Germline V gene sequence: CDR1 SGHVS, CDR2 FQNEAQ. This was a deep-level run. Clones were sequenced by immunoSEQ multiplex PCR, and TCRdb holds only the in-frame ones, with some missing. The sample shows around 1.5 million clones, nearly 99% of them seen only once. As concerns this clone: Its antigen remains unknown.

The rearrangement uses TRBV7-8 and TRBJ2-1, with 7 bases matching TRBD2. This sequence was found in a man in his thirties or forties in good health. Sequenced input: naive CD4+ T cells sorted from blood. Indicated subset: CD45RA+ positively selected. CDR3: CASSLSGRSYNEQFF. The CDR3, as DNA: TGTGCCAGCAGCTTATCCGGGAGGTCCTACAATGAGCAGTTCTTC.